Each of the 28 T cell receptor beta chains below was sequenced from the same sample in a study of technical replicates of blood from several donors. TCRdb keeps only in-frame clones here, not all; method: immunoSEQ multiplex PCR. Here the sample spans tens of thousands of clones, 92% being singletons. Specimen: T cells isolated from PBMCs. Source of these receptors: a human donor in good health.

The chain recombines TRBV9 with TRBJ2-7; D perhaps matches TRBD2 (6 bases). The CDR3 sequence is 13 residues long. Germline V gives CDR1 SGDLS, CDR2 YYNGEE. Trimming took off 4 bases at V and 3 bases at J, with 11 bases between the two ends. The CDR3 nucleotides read TGTGCCAGCAGCCCCCACGGGAGCTACGAGCAGTACTTC. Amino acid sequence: CASSPHGSYEQYF. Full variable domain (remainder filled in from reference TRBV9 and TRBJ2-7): DSGVTQTPKHLITATGQRVTLRCSPRSGDLSVYWYQQSLDQGLQFLIQYYNGEERAKGNILERFSAQQFPDLHSELNLSSLELGDSALYFCASSPHGSYEQYFGPGTRLTVT.

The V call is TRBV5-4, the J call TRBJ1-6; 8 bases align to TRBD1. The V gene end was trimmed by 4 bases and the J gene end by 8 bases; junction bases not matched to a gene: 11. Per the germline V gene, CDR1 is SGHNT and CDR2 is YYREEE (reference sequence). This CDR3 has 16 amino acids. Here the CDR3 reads CASSPRGRGIDSPLHF. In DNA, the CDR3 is TGTGCCAGCAGCCCCAGGGGGCGCGGGATTGATTCACCCCTCCACTTT.

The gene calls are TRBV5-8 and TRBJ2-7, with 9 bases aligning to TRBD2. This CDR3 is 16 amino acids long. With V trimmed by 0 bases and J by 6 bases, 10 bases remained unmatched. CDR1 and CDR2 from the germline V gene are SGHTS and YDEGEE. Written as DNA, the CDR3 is TGTGCCAGCAGCTTGGTGCCGCTAGCGGGAATTCTCGAGCAGTACTTC. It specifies CASSLVPLAGILEQYF. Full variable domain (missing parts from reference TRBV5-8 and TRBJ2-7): EAGVTQSPTHLIKTRGQQATLRCSPISGHTSVYWYQQALGLGLQFLLWYDEGEERNRGNFPPRFSGRQFPNYSSELNVNALELEDSALYLCASSLVPLAGILEQYFGPGTRLTVT.

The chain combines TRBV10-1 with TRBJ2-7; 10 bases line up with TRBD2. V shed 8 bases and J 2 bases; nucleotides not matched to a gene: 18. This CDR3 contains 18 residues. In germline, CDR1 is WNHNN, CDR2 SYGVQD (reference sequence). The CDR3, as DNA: TGCGCCAGCGGGGGGTGGCTAGCGGGAGTCCACACTACCTACGAGCAGTACTTC. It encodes CASGGWLAGVHTTYEQYF.

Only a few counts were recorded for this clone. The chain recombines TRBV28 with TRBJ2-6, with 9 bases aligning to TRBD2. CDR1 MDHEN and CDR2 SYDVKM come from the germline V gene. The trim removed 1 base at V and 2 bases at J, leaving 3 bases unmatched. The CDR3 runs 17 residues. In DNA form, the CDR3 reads TGTGCCAGCAGTTTATCTAGCGGGATTGCTGGGGCCAACGTCCTGACTTTC. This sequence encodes CASSLSSGIAGANVLTF.

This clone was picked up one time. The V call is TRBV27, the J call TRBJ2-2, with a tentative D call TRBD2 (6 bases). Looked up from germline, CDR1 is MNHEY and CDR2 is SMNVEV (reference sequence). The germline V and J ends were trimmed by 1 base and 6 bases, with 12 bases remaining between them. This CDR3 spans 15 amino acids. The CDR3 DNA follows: TGTGCCAGCAGTTTATTATGGAGGGCCGCCGGGGAGCTGTTTTTT. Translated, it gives CASSLLWRAAGELFF.

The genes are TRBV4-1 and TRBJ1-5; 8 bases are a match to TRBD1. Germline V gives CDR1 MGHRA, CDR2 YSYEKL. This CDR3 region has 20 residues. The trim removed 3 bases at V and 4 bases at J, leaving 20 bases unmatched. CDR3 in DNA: TGCGCCAGCAGCCACCCACTGGACAGGGCATGGACGCGAGGTAATCAGCCCCAGCATTTT. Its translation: CASSHPLDRAWTRGNQPQHF.

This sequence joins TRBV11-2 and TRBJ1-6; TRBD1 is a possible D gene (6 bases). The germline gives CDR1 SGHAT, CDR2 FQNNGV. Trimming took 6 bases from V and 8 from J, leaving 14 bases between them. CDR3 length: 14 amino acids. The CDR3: CASREGVLDSPLHF. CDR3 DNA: TGTGCCAGCAGAGAGGGGGTCCTAGATTCACCCCTCCACTTT.

The CDR3 nucleotides are TGTGCCAGCAGCGCAAAACCGCCGGCCGGGGAGACCCAGTACTTC. This codes for CASSAKPPAGETQYF. This chain uses TRBV7-9 with TRBJ2-5; D unclear. This CDR3 comprises 15 residues. From germline, CDR1 is SEHNR and CDR2 FQNEAQ (reference sequence). V was shortened by 5 bases and J by 5 bases, with 18 bases between the two germline ends.

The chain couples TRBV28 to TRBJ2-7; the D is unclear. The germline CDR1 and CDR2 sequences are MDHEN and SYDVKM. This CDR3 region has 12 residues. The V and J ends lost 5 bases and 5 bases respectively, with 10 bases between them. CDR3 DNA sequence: TGTGCCAGCAGTCCCATATGGCACGAGCAGTACTTC. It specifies CASSPIWHEQYF.

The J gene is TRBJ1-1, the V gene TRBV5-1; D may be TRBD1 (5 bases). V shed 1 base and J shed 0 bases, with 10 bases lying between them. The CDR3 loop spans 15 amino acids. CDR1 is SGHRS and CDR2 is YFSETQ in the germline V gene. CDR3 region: CASSLSGGMNTEAFF. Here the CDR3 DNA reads TGCGCCAGCAGCTTGTCGGGGGGGATGAACACTGAAGCTTTCTTT.

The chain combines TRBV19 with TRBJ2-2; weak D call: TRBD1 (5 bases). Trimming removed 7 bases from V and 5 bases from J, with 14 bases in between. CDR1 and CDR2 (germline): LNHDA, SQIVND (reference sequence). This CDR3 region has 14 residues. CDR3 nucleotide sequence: TGTGCCAGTAATGTAAGGGGTAGTACCGGGGAGCTGTTTTTT. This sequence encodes CASNVRGSTGELFF.

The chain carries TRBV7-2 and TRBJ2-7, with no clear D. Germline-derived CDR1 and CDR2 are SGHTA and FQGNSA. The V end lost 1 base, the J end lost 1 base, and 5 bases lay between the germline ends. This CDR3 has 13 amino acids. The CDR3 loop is CASSLGVSYEQYF. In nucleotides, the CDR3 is TGTGCCAGCAGCTTAGGCGTTTCCTACGAGCAGTACTTC.

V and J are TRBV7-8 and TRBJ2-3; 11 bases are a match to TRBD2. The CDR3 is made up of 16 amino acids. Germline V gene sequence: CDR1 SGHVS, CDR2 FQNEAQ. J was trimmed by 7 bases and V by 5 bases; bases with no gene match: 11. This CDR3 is CASSRRLAGLDNTQYF. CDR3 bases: TGTGCCAGCAGCAGGAGACTAGCGGGGCTTGATAATACGCAGTATTTT.

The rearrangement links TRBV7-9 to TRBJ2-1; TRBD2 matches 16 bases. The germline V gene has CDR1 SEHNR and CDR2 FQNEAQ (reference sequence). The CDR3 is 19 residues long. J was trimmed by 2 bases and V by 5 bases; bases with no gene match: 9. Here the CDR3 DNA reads TGTGCCAGCAGCCCGGGACTAGCGGGAGGGTTTCTTGCCTACAATGAGCAGTTCTTC. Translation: CASSPGLAGGFLAYNEQFF. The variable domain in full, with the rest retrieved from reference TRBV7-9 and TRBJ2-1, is DTGVSQNPRHKITKRGQNVTFRCDPISEHNRLYWYRQTLGQGPEFLTYFQNEAQLEKSRLLSDRFSAERPKGSFSTLEIQRTEQGDSAMYLCASSPGLAGGFLAYNEQFFGPGTRLTVL.

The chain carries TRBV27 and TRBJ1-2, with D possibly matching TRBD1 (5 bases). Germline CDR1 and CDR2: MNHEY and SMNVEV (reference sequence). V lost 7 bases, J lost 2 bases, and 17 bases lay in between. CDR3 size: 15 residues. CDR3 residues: CASNPQQGLNYGYTF. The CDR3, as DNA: TGTGCCAGCAATCCCCAGCAGGGATTAAACTATGGCTACACCTTC.

For the CDR3, the DNA is TGCGCCAGCAGCCAAGACGGGGGGTTTGGCAATCAGCCCCAGCATTTT. Encoded protein: CASSQDGGFGNQPQHF. The chain carries TRBV4-1 and TRBJ1-5, with D maybe TRBD1 (5 bases). This CDR3 is 16 amino acids long. CDR1 and CDR2 (germline): MGHRA, YSYEKL. V lost 0 bases and J lost 2, with 11 bases in between.

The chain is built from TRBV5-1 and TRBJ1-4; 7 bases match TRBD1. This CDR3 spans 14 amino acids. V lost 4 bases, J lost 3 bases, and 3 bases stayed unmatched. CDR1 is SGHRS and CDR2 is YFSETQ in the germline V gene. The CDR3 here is CASSPGTANEKLFF. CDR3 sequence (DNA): TGCGCCAGCAGCCCCGGGACAGCTAATGAAAAACTGTTTTTT.

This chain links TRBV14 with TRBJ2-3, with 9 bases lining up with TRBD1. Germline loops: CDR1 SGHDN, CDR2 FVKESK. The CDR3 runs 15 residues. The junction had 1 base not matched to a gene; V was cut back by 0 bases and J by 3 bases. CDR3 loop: CASSQDDRGTDTQYF. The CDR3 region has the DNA TGTGCCAGCAGCCAAGATGACAGGGGGACAGATACGCAGTATTTT.

CDR3 sequence (DNA): TGTGCCAGCAGCCACGGGACAGGCAGAAACTATGGCTACACCTTC. Translating gives CASSHGTGRNYGYTF. The rearrangement links TRBV5-4 to TRBJ1-2; 8 bases line up with TRBD1. This CDR3 has 15 amino acids. The germline gives CDR1 SGHNT, CDR2 YYREEE (reference sequence). With V trimmed by 4 bases and J by 2 bases, 7 bases remained unmatched.

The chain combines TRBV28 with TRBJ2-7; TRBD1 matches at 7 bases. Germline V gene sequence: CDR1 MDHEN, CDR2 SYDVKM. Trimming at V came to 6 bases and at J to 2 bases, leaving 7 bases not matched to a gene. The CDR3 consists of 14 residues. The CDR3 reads CASRLPGTAYEQYF. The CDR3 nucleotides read TGTGCCAGCAGACTACCAGGGACAGCCTACGAGCAGTACTTC.

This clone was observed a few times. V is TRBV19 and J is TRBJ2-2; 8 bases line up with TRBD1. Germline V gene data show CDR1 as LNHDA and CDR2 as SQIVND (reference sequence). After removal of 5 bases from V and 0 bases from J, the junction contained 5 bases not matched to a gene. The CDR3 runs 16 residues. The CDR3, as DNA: TGTGCCAGTAGTTCACAGGGGGGAACGAACACCGGGGAGCTGTTTTTT. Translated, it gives CASSSQGGTNTGELFF.

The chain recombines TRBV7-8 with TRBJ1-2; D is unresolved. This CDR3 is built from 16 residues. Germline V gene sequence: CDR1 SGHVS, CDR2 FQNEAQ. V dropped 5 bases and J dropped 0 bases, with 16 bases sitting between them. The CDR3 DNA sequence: TGTGCCAGCAGCCCCCGGTTGACGGGAACTAACTATGGCTACACCTTC. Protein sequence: CASSPRLTGTNYGYTF.

CDR3 region: CASKEEETQYF. As DNA, the CDR3 is TGTGCCAGCAAAGAGGAGGAGACCCAGTACTTC. The V gene is TRBV2, the J gene TRBJ2-5; D uncertain. V was shortened by 7 bases and J by 5 bases, with 8 bases between the two germline ends. The CDR3 is 11 residues long. Germline lookup yields CDR1 SNHLY and CDR2 FYNNEI.

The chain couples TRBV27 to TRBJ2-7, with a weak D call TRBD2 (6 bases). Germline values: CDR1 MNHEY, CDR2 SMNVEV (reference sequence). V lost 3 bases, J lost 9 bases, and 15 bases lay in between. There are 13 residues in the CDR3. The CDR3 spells CASSFGRGMGQYF. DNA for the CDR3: TGTGCCAGCAGTTTCGGTCGGGGGATGGGGCAGTACTTC.

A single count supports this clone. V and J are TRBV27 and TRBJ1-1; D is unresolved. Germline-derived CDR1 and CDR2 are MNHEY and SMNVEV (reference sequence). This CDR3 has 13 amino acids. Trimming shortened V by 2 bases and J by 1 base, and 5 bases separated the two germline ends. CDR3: CASSLEANTEAFF. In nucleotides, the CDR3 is TGTGCCAGCAGTTTAGAGGCGAACACTGAAGCTTTCTTT.

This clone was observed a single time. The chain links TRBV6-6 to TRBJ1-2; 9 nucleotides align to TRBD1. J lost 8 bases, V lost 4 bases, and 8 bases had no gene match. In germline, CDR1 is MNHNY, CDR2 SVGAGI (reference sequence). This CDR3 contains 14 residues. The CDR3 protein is CASSSGTGRGGYTF. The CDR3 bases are TGTGCCAGCAGTTCTGGGACAGGGAGGGGCGGCTACACCTTC.

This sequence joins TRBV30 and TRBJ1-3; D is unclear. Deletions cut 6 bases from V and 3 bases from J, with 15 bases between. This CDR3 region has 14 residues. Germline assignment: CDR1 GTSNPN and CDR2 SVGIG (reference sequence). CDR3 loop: CACQEKEIGNTIYF. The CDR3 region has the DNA TGTGCCTGTCAAGAAAAAGAGATTGGAAACACCATATATTTT. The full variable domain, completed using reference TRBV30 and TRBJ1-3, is SQTIHQWPATLVQPVGSPLSLECTVEGTSNPNLYWYRQAAGRGLQLLFYSVGIGQISSEVPQNLSASRPQDRQFILSSKKLLLSDSGFYLCACQEKEIGNTIYFGEGSWLTVV.